This T cell receptor (beta chain) is drawn from a study of PD-1 blockade in classical Hodgkin lymphoma. V dropped 10 bases and J dropped 3 bases, with 13 bases sitting between them. Germline values: CDR1 MNHNS, CDR2 SASEGT. The CDR3 consists of 13 residues. Assay used: immunoSEQ multiplex PCR; TCRdb lists only in-frame clones, some missing. The data hold fewer than 25,000 clones, with over 70% observed a single time. Overall study results and limits: The drivers behind the repertoire differences, possibly disease activity or prior therapy, remain undefined.

This clone qualifies as medium-sized. What it recognizes is unknown. Brentuximab vedotin exposure varied, and every patient relapsed after autologous stem cell transplantation. The specimen was peripheral blood mononuclear cells (PBMCs), collected before the second cycle of nivolumab. This sequence joins TRBV6-1 and TRBJ1-5; tentative D call: TRBD1 (6 bases). The sequence was obtained from a human donor with classical Hodgkin lymphoma. The DNA of the CDR3 is TGTGCCATAAGACAGGCGCTCAATCAGCCCCAGCATTTT. This sequence encodes CAIRQALNQPQHF.